This entry lists 32 T cell receptor beta chains sequenced from one sample in a study of T cell repertoires in cytomegalovirus infection. Each CDR3 protein gets one entry after TCRdb re-called the reads with MiXCR. The top ten clones hold around 11% of a sample with 700,000 to 950,000 distinct CDR3 sequences, about 30% of them seen once. For these TCRs, the target antigens are not known. The sequences come from cultured CD8+ T cells from PBMCs, collected from culture after CMV antigen stimulation. The receptor source for this set is a human donor in good health (CMV status not recorded). Some clones in this sample may be carry-over from other donors' samples.

The rearrangement uses TRBV5-1 and TRBJ1-3; tentative D call: TRBD1 (6 bases). Germline lookup yields CDR1 SGHRS and CDR2 YFSETQ. Between the trimmed V and J ends, which lost 4 bases and 0 bases, there was a span of 17 bases. The CDR3 is 17 amino acids. CDR3 in DNA: TGCGCCAGCAGCCCGAAGGACAGTCCCTTCTCTGGAAACACCATATATTTT. Translation gives CASSPKDSPFSGNTIYF.

This clonotype was counted only a few times. This chain uses TRBV7-6 with TRBJ2-2; D might be TRBD2 (7 bases). The germline V gene has CDR1 SGHVS and CDR2 FNYEAQ. This CDR3 region has 15 residues. The V end was cut by 7 bases, the J end by 2 bases, with 14 bases between. The chain's CDR3 is CASTLGGANTGELFF. DNA for the CDR3: TGTGCCAGCACCCTTGGGGGGGCAAACACCGGGGAGCTGTTTTTT.

This clonotype has just a few counts. The chain employs TRBV12-3 or TRBV12-4 and TRBJ2-2, with D perhaps given as TRBD1 or TRBD2 (5 bases each). V was trimmed by 5 bases and J by 0 bases, leaving 13 bases between them. The CDR3 totals 16 residues. CDR3 residues: CASSPHLGANTGELFF. CDR3 nucleotides: TGTGCCAGCAGTCCCCATTTGGGGGCGAACACCGGGGAGCTGTTTTTT.

This chain uses TRBV5-6 with TRBJ2-5; 11 bases are shared with TRBD1. Germline V lookup: CDR1 SGHDT, CDR2 YYEEEE. The ends lost 4 bases at V and 6 bases at J; junction bases unmatched: 8. The length of the CDR3 is 15 residues. DNA for the CDR3: TGTGCCAGCAGCCCGGGGACAGGGGGTGGACAGACCCAGTACTTC. Amino acids: CASSPGTGGGQTQYF.

The rearrangement uses TRBV3-1 and TRBJ1-4; D unclear. The CDR3 is made up of 15 amino acids. Trimming pared 4 bases from V and 8 bases from J, leaving 17 bases between. The germline gives CDR1 LGHDT, CDR2 YNNKEL (reference sequence). CDR3 nucleotide sequence: TGTGCCAGCAGCCCTGAGGTGGCATCGGGAGAAAAACTGTTTTTT. Encoded protein: CASSPEVASGEKLFF.

The table lists this clonotype with many counts. This chain uses TRBV19 with TRBJ2-1, with TRBD1 as a possible D gene (5 bases). Per germline, CDR1 LNHDA and CDR2 SQIVND (reference sequence). Trimming shortened V by 9 bases and J by 0 bases, and 6 bases separated the two germline ends. The CDR3 consists of 12 residues. CDR3 sequence reads: CASTGSYNEQFF. The CDR3 DNA is TGTGCCAGCACAGGCTCCTACAATGAGCAGTTCTTC.

The rearrangement uses TRBV7-6 and TRBJ1-1; D is uncertain. V was clipped by 7 bases and J by 4 bases, with 13 bases between them. Germline V lookup: CDR1 SGHVS, CDR2 FNYEAQ. The CDR3 covers 13 residues. CDR3 sequence (DNA): TGTGCCAGCAAGGGCGAGAGAGGCACTGAAGCTTTCTTT. It encodes CASKGERGTEAFF.

Regarding this clonotype: This clone may be a read error of a much larger clone one base away. The CDR3 is CASSLSWDKGDDYGYTF. The CDR3, as DNA: TGTGCCAGCAGCTTAAGTTGGGACAAGGGGGACGACTATGGCTACACCTTC. This rearrangement joins TRBV7-2 to TRBJ1-2; D is perhaps TRBD1 (6 bases). The V end lost 2 bases, the J end lost 3 bases, and 19 bases lay between the germline ends. Germline-derived CDR1 and CDR2 are SGHTA and FQGNSA. The CDR3 loop spans 17 amino acids. Complete variable domain (other parts from reference TRBV7-2 and TRBJ1-2): GAGVSQSPSNKVTEKGKDVELRCDPISGHTALYWYRQSLGQGLEFLIYFQGNSAPDKSGLPSDRFSAERTGGSVSTLTIQRTQQEDSAVYLCASSLSWDKGDDYGYTFGSGTRLTVV.

The chain joins TRBV9 to TRBJ2-7; TRBD2 matches at 9 bases. V shed 0 bases and J 5 bases; nucleotides not matched to a gene: 6. Germline loops: CDR1 SGDLS, CDR2 YYNGEE. The CDR3 totals 15 residues. CDR3 nucleotide sequence: TGTGCCAGCAGCGTAGGAGGCGGGGGGGCCCACGAGCAGTACTTC. It is translated as CASSVGGGGAHEQYF.

The chain combines TRBV7-6 with TRBJ1-2; D ambiguous. The germline V gene has CDR1 SGHVS and CDR2 FNYEAQ. This CDR3 has 14 residues. Trimming pared 5 bases from V and 6 bases from J, leaving 16 bases between. The chain's CDR3 is CASSPSRYGDGYTF. CDR3 bases: TGTGCCAGCAGCCCTAGTCGGTACGGTGATGGCTACACCTTC.

The chain carries TRBV6-2 or TRBV6-3 and TRBJ1-2; a possible D gene is TRBD1 (5 bases). With 5 bases removed from V and 8 bases from J, the gap between germline ends came to 12 bases. The CDR3 is 12 amino acids. Per the germline V gene, CDR1 is MNHEY and CDR2 is SVGEGT. The CDR3 here is CASSLWTMGYTF. The CDR3 bases are TGTGCCAGCAGTCTGTGGACAATGGGCTACACCTTC.

The rearrangement uses TRBV7-9 and TRBJ2-3, with 8 nucleotides matching TRBD1. CDR1 SEHNR and CDR2 FQNEAQ come from the germline V gene (reference sequence). CDR3 length: 12 amino acids. V shed 6 bases, J shed 10 bases, and the junction held 6 bases outside the gene matches. The CDR3 sequence is CASRRTGRPQYF. The CDR3 DNA follows: TGTGCCAGCAGGCGGACAGGGAGGCCGCAGTATTTT. The full variable domain, its missing parts supplied by reference TRBV7-9 and TRBJ2-3, is DTGVSQNPRHKITKRGQNVTFRCDPISEHNRLYWYRQTLGQGPEFLTYFQNEAQLEKSRLLSDRFSAERPKGSFSTLEIQRTEQGDSAMYLCASRRTGRPQYFGPGTRLTVL.

J is TRBJ2-1 and V is TRBV12-5; TRBD2 aligns across 7 bases. The trim removed 3 bases at V and 8 bases at J, leaving 7 bases unmatched. The germline V gene encodes CDR1 LGHNT and CDR2 FRNRAP. CDR3 length equals 14 residues. The CDR3 DNA follows: TGTGCTAGTGGTTTTGGCGGGGGACGGGATGAGCAGTTCTTC. Its translation is CASGFGGGRDEQFF.

This clonotype has ten or more counts. V is TRBV7-8 and J is TRBJ2-1, with 7 positions matching TRBD2. V trimming: 0 bases; J trimming: 8 bases; junction bases outside the gene matches: 25. From germline, CDR1 is SGHVS and CDR2 FQNEAQ. The CDR3 sequence is 21 residues long. Written as DNA, the CDR3 is TGTGCCAGCAGCTTAGCGGGTCCCCGAGGCCCTCTCGCGGGGGACGATCATGAGCAGTTCTTC. It codes for CASSLAGPRGPLAGDDHEQFF.

The rearrangement joins TRBV5-6 to TRBJ1-5; D is ambiguous. V was trimmed by 3 bases and J by 4 bases, leaving 20 bases between them. CDR3 length: 17 residues. CDR1 is SGHDT and CDR2 is YYEEEE in the germline V gene. The CDR3 loop reads CASSSFSARAGNQPQHF. DNA of the CDR3: TGTGCCAGCAGCTCGTTCAGTGCAAGGGCCGGAAATCAGCCCCAGCATTTT.

The rearrangement joins TRBV19 to TRBJ1-5; TRBD1 might be the D (5 bases). This CDR3 comprises 14 residues. Trimming took 6 bases from V and 6 from J, leaving 15 bases between them. Germline assignment: CDR1 LNHDA and CDR2 SQIVND (reference sequence). The chain's CDR3 is CASSLGGIIQPQHF. CDR3 sequence (DNA): TGTGCCAGTAGCCTCGGGGGGATTATTCAGCCCCAGCATTTT.

The chain uses TRBV6-2 or TRBV6-3 and TRBJ2-4; TRBD2 matches at 8 bases. This CDR3 has 13 residues. Per germline, CDR1 MNHEY and CDR2 SVGEGT. The V segment lost 5 bases and the J segment 15 bases; nucleotides outside the gene matches: 12. The CDR3 loop reads CASSKGLAGVRYF. CDR3 nucleotide sequence: TGTGCCAGCAGTAAGGGGCTAGCGGGCGTCAGGTACTTC.

The V and J genes are TRBV4-1 and TRBJ2-4; TRBD1 matches at 10 bases. From germline, CDR1 is MGHRA and CDR2 YSYEKL. CDR3 length equals 14 residues. V gave up 2 bases and J gave up 8 bases; unmatched junction bases: 3. The CDR3 DNA reads TGCGCCAGCAGCCAACCGGACAGGGGGTACATTCAGTACTTC. Translating it yields CASSQPDRGYIQYF.

V gene TRBV4-1 combines with J gene TRBJ1-1; tentative D call: TRBD1 (6 bases). CDR1 and CDR2 from the germline V gene are MGHRA and YSYEKL. This CDR3 comprises 15 residues. V dropped 6 bases and J dropped 3 bases, with 17 bases sitting between them. CDR3 sequence reads: CASSPTGSTHTEAFF. In DNA form, the CDR3 reads TGCGCCAGCAGTCCCACAGGGTCCACGCACACTGAAGCTTTCTTT.

The chain uses TRBV10-3 and TRBJ2-7, with TRBD1 identical over 7 bases. V gave up 4 bases and J gave up 4 bases; unmatched junction bases: 1. Per the germline V gene, CDR1 is ENHRY and CDR2 is SYGVKD. The CDR3 has 12 amino acids. DNA of the CDR3: TGTGCCATCAGTGCGGGACAGTACGAGCAGTACTTC. It codes for CAISAGQYEQYF.

This clonotype has just one count. In DNA, the CDR3 is TGTGCCAGCAGTTACAGAGGGAGGGATTTGCCGAATCAGCCCCAGCATTTT. This gives the protein CASSYRGRDLPNQPQHF. This chain uses TRBV6-5 with TRBJ1-5; D not certain. The CDR3 covers 17 residues. Germline CDR1 MNHEY, CDR2 SVGAGI. V was trimmed by 2 bases and J by 4 bases, leaving 18 bases between them.

J is TRBJ2-1 and V is TRBV7-9; TRBD1 aligns across 7 bases. Germline trimming cut 4 bases from V and 2 bases from J; bases unmatched to any gene: 17. CDR1 is SEHNR and CDR2 is FQNEAQ in the germline V gene (reference sequence). CDR3 length: 19 amino acids. The CDR3 region is CASSSPTGTHSVPYNEQFF. The DNA for the CDR3 is TGTGCCAGCAGCTCGCCGACAGGGACCCATTCGGTGCCCTACAATGAGCAGTTCTTC.

V and J are TRBV15 and TRBJ1-5; a weak D match, TRBD1 (5 bases). Germline assignment: CDR1 LNHNV and CDR2 YYDKDF (reference sequence). CDR3 length: 14 residues. The V end was cut by 4 bases, the J end by 9 bases, with 16 bases between. CDR3 sequence reads: CATSTPLEGPPQHF. The CDR3 region has the DNA TGTGCCACCAGCACTCCCTTAGAGGGGCCGCCCCAGCATTTT. Full variable domain (remainder filled in from reference TRBV15 and TRBJ1-5): DAMVIQNPRYQVTQFGKPVTLSCSQTLNHNVMYWYQQKSSQAPKLLFHYYDKDFNNEADTPDNFQSRRPNTSFCFLDIRSPGLGDTAMYLCATSTPLEGPPQHFGDGTRLSIL.

CDR3 loop: CASSPWDRRSTDTQYF. The CDR3 DNA reads TGTGCCAGCTCACCCTGGGACAGGAGGAGCACAGATACGCAGTATTTT. The chain joins TRBV18 to TRBJ2-3; 8 bases align to TRBD1. This CDR3 has 16 residues. Per germline, CDR1 KGHSH and CDR2 LQKENI. Germline trimming cut 3 bases from V and 0 bases from J; bases unmatched to any gene: 5.

The chain has TRBV4-3 and TRBJ2-1, with D unclear. The CDR3 extends over 13 amino acids. Germline loops: CDR1 LGHNA, CDR2 YSLEER. V was pared by 0 bases and J by 7 bases, with 7 bases between. The CDR3 loop is CASSQELANEQFF. For the CDR3, the DNA is TGCGCCAGCAGCCAAGAGCTCGCAAATGAGCAGTTCTTC.

About this clonotype: A much larger clone sits a single nucleotide away, making a read error possible. This sequence joins TRBV7-8 and TRBJ2-7; the D is unclear. The CDR3 contains 13 residues. CDR1 and CDR2 (germline): SGHVS, FQNEAQ. In DNA, the CDR3 is TGTGCCAACAGCTCTCGCCCAGGAGACGAGCAGTACGTC. Amino acids: CANSSRPGDEQYV.

A few counts support this clonotype. This sequence joins TRBV27 and TRBJ2-7; TRBD1 might be the D (6 bases). The germline CDR1 and CDR2 sequences are MNHEY and SMNVEV (reference sequence). The ends were cut back, 1 base at V and 6 bases at J, with 7 bases in the middle. This CDR3 is 12 amino acids long. CDR3 amino acids: CASSLLGGEQYV. The DNA for the CDR3 is TGTGCCAGCAGTTTATTAGGGGGCGAGCAGTACGTC.

In its sample, this clonotype was seen a few times. This chain uses TRBV7-6 with TRBJ2-7; 8 bases are shared with TRBD2. The CDR3 loop spans 13 amino acids. Trimming cost V 1 base and J 9 bases; bases outside gene matches: 5. Germline V gene lookup returns CDR1 SGHVS and CDR2 FNYEAQ. CDR3 sequence: CASSLERRGGQYF. CDR3 DNA: TGTGCCAGCAGCTTAGAACGACGGGGGGGGCAGTACTTC.

The table lists this clonotype with a few counts. V is TRBV11-2 and J is TRBJ2-1; tentatively, D is TRBD1 or TRBD2 (5 bases each). Looked up from germline, CDR1 is SGHAT and CDR2 is FQNNGV. The length of the CDR3 is 16 residues. The V and J ends lost 0 bases and 4 bases respectively, with 13 bases between them. The CDR3 loop reads CASSLDRGAFYNEQFF. The CDR3 region has the DNA TGTGCCAGCAGCTTAGATCGAGGGGCCTTTTACAATGAGCAGTTCTTC.

This clonotype was counted ten times or more. V gene TRBV6-1 combines with J gene TRBJ1-5; 8 nucleotides line up with TRBD1. The germline gives CDR1 MNHNS, CDR2 SASEGT. This CDR3 region has 14 residues. V lost 5 bases to trimming and J lost 5 bases; unmatched junction nucleotides: 5. CDR3 sequence (DNA): TGTGCCAGCAGTTCAGGGGGCGCGCATCAGCCCCAGCATTTT. It specifies CASSSGGAHQPQHF.

This clonotype has a count of ten or more. The J gene is TRBJ2-1, the V gene TRBV7-9, with 9 positions matching TRBD2. The germline V gene encodes CDR1 SEHNR and CDR2 FQNEAQ (reference sequence). The CDR3 sequence is 19 residues long. The J segment lost 0 bases and the V segment lost 1 base, leaving 10 bases of the junction unmatched. The CDR3 reads CASSLGAGGHYTSYNEQFF. In DNA form, the CDR3 reads TGTGCCAGCAGCTTAGGGGCGGGGGGGCACTACACCTCCTACAATGAGCAGTTCTTC.

In its sample, this clonotype was seen many times. The chain couples TRBV7-6 to TRBJ1-5, with D possibly TRBD1 on 5 matching bases. The CDR3 sequence is 17 residues long. V was pared by 3 bases and J by 4 bases, with 19 bases between. In germline, CDR1 is SGHVS, CDR2 FNYEAQ. The CDR3 DNA is TGTGCCAGCAGCTTGGGCCGTTGGGACGGTGGGAATCAGCCCCAGCATTTT. Protein product: CASSLGRWDGGNQPQHF.